This record looks at one T cell receptor (beta chain) sequence and its context. The target of this receptor is not known. No base-level quality is on record; no much larger clone is a single base apart. The CDR3 regions of human TCRbeta chains were analyzed by immunosequencing. The original methods were these. TCRs in the repertoires were compared against a reference library of SARS-CoV-2-specific TCRs that had been generated with the MIRA antigen-specificity platform. Breadth was defined as the fraction of unique TCRs that were SARS-CoV-2-associated. Depth was defined as the fraction of total T cells that were SARS-CoV-2-associated. Using the MIRA data, every spike-specific TCR was mapped to the spike region that the TCR reacted to and assigned to either a CD4 or a CD8 class. Log10-transformed breadth and depth values were compared by one-way ANOVA with Sidak's multiple comparisons tests. Sourced from immuneACCESS, this table was stored by TCRdb with only in-frame sequences that have V and J called. A share of the clones is absent; for the studies checked, an unresolved V gene accounts for under half, and the remainder has no known explanation. V and J calls plus clone size are reproduced from that table; the DNA served to infer D and trimming. This sample comprises around 99,000 clones, approximately 89% of them detected only once. 20% to 25% of the sample belongs to the ten largest clones.

The time point label on this specimen signifies: baseline before first vaccination. Samples from vaccinated people were obtained from the UK trials COV001 and COV002, which included a single-blind randomized controlled phase 2/3 trial of AZD1222 (ChAdOx1 nCoV-19) in healthy adults. For TCRbeta chain sequencing, PBMC samples from trial participants were taken at day 0 and at day 28 after the second dose. This record comes from a study of T cell responses to AZD1222 COVID-19 vaccine (dated by TCRdb to the early 2020s). A note on the overall study: AZD1222 recipients with second doses at about 4 weeks or about 12 weeks were pooled, because spike-specific TCR depth and breadth did not differ between schedules. Enrollment into the trials was organized by age into subgroups of 18-55, 56-69 and 70-plus years, and those subgroups contained roughly 150, 30 and 60 TCR-sequenced participants, respectively. TCR sequencing was performed for roughly 240 trial participants, of whom approximately 200 were given two doses of AZD1222 and 26 were given two doses of MenACWY control vaccine. Results the study describes overall, beyond this receptor: Most participants were white British and females outnumbered males, and the authors suggested that clonal diversity may have been underestimated. CD4 TCRs associated with the vaccine covered the entire spike protein, and the dominant responses were in regions 160-218 and 743-854. Reportedly, close to half of the unique spike-specific TCRs recognized epitopes lying outside the regions that are mutated in the B.1.351 and B.1.1.7 variants. No day 14 peak-response samples were available, so repertoires were characterized only after the peak T cell response. In the small 56-69-year group, the increase in depth fell short of significance, most likely because of low power. Only five to seven AZD1222 recipients were SARS-CoV-2 seropositive at baseline, limiting conclusions about previously exposed vaccinees. A significant rise in spike-specific TCR breadth and depth was observed after two AZD1222 doses relative to day 0 and relative to MenACWY recipients.

The CDR3 runs 13 residues from the cysteine to the phenylalanine. Only the CDR3 DNA is retained, 39 bases long and in frame from the first base. Unmatched junction bases come to 5, with V trimmed by 6 bases and J by 4 bases. The clonotype comes from an adult in good health. The chain is assembled from TRBV12-3 or TRBV12-4 and TRBJ1-2; TRBD1 matches 7 bases in the middle. The input for sequencing was peripheral blood, taken on day 0 of AZD1222 vaccination. The CDR3 is CASRVTGAYGYTF. The DNA reads as follows: TGTGCCAGCAGAGTTACAGGGGCCTATGGCTACACCTTC.